This TCR beta chain was captured by sequencing in a study of blood T cell repertoires in COVID-19. Study at large: The United States, Italy and Spain supplied acute and convalescent COVID-19 samples. T cells, B-cell-depleted T cells, or PBMCs provided the cDNA or gDNA that served as material.

CDR3 length: 16 amino acids. The germline CDR1 and CDR2 sequences are SGHRS and YFSETQ. After removal of 0 bases from V and 2 bases from J, the junction contained 8 bases not matched to a gene. Under the authors' procedure: Reference gene primer amplification in the assay estimated nucleated cell counts. Using immunoSEQ multiplex PCR, the repertoire was profiled, and TCRdb retains in-frame clones only, with some absent. Clone size and V and J calls were adopted from that table, with D and trimming inferred from the DNA. Of 150,000 or so clones in the sample, 82% were seen once. The chain couples TRBV5-1 to TRBJ2-7; 7 bases line up with TRBD1. This TCR came from a human donor with acute or convalescent COVID-19. The donor label of this sample is uncertain. The sample comprised peripheral blood. This chain's CDR3 is CASSLAPGTETYEQYF. Written as DNA, the CDR3 is TGCGCCAGCAGCTTGGCCCCCGGGACAGAAACCTACGAGCAGTACTTC.